The 27 T cell receptor beta chains in this list originate from one sample, sequenced in a study of shared clonotypes between healthy human individuals. Sequenced by immunoSEQ multiplex PCR; TCRdb stores in-frame clones only, minus some. In the table there are 650,000 to 750,000 clones, roughly 70% of which are singletons. The sample was memory CD4+ T cells sorted from blood. This sample's subset: CD45RA-negative fraction. These receptor sequences come from a young woman in good health.

The chain carries TRBV12-5 and TRBJ2-7; D is ambiguous. The CDR3 totals 12 residues. Germline assignment: CDR1 LGHNT and CDR2 FRNRAP. V dropped 5 bases and J dropped 6 bases, with 11 bases sitting between them. The CDR3, as DNA: TGTGCTAGTGGTCCCAATCCCTTCGAGCAGTACTTC. Translating it yields CASGPNPFEQYF. Full variable domain (remainder filled in from reference TRBV12-5 and TRBJ2-7): DARVTQTPRHKVTEMGQEVTMRCQPILGHNTVFWYRQTMMQGLELLAYFRNRAPLDDSGMPKDRFSAEMPDATLATLKIQPSEPRDSAVYFCASGPNPFEQYFGPGTRLTVT.

This clone was counted a few times. The rearrangement joins TRBV5-1 to TRBJ2-5; TRBD1 agrees at 8 bases. Germline trimming cut 0 bases from V and 4 bases from J; bases unmatched to any gene: 8. From germline, CDR1 is SGHRS and CDR2 YFSETQ. The CDR3 is 16 residues long. The CDR3 spells CASSLDGQGSSETQYF. The CDR3 coding sequence is TGCGCCAGCAGCTTGGATGGACAGGGTTCATCAGAGACCCAGTACTTC.

The table lists this clone with a few counts. J is TRBJ2-1 and V is TRBV29-1, with 12 bases lining up with TRBD2. The CDR3 consists of 15 residues. V was clipped by 3 bases and J by 14 bases; unmatched bases: 14. In germline, CDR1 is SQVTM, CDR2 ANQGSEA. CDR3 sequence reads: CSVDASGRAGVAEFF. Written as DNA, the CDR3 is TGCAGCGTTGATGCTAGCGGGAGGGCCGGGGTCGCCGAGTTCTTC.

This chain connects TRBV9 to TRBJ2-5, with 9 bases lining up with TRBD1. Germline lookup yields CDR1 SGDLS and CDR2 YYNGEE. This CDR3 spans 16 amino acids. V lost 3 bases, J lost 5 bases, and 11 bases stayed unmatched. The CDR3 coding sequence is TGTGCCAGCAGCGCCCACGGGACAGGGTATGAGGAGACCCAGTACTTC. This codes for CASSAHGTGYEETQYF.

Many counts were recorded for this clone. This chain links TRBV2 with TRBJ2-1; 8 bases map to TRBD2. The CDR3 runs 17 residues. From germline, CDR1 is SNHLY and CDR2 FYNNEI. V trimming: 1 base; J trimming: 7 bases; junction bases outside the gene matches: 12. CDR3: CASSEEVVRAGGNEQFF. The CDR3 nucleotides read TGTGCCAGCAGTGAAGAGGTGGTCAGGGCGGGAGGAAATGAGCAGTTCTTC.

In the case of this clone: The same CDR3 arises from other DNA sequences in this sample as well. The CDR3 DNA follows: TGTGCCAGCAGTACCAACTACGAGCAGTACTTC. Its translation is CASSTNYEQYF. The V and J genes are TRBV28 and TRBJ2-7; D gene uncertain. From germline, CDR1 is MDHEN and CDR2 SYDVKM. CDR3 size: 11 residues. V was cut by 5 bases and J by 3 bases, with 5 bases left in between.

V and J are TRBV7-8 and TRBJ2-7; D is unresolved. Germline lookup yields CDR1 SGHVS and CDR2 FQNEAQ. The length of the CDR3 is 12 residues. Trimming removed 1 base at V and 6 bases at J, with 7 bases between. CDR3 in amino acids: CASSLVSAEQYF. The CDR3, as DNA: TGTGCCAGCAGCTTAGTATCGGCCGAGCAGTACTTC. The full variable domain, completed using reference TRBV7-8 and TRBJ2-7, is GAGVSQSPRYKVAKRGQDVALRCDPISGHVSLFWYQQALGQGPEFLTYFQNEAQLDKSGLPSDRFFAERPEGSVSTLKIQRTQQEDSAVYLCASSLVSAEQYFGPGTRLTVT.

The chain joins TRBV21-1 to TRBJ2-1; the D segment call TRBD2 is taken from the table without a DNA check. TRBV21-1 corresponds to a pseudogene. This CDR3 contains 16 residues. In nucleotides, the CDR3 is TGTGCCAGCAGCAAAGCGAGGATCCCTGTCTACAATGAGCAGTTCTTC. Translating gives CASSKARIPVYNEQFF.

J is TRBJ2-3 and V is TRBV7-3; tentative D call: TRBD1 (6 bases). This CDR3 is 16 amino acids long. The V and J ends lost 2 bases and 4 bases respectively, with 16 bases between them. Germline-derived CDR1 and CDR2 are SGHTA and FQGTGA. In DNA form, the CDR3 reads TGTGCCAGCAGCTTAGGTGGGGGCGCGCTGCCAGATACGCAGTATTTT. Its protein product is CASSLGGGALPDTQYF.

The genes are TRBV28 and TRBJ2-2; 8 positions match TRBD2. Trimming cost V 11 bases and J 4 bases; bases outside gene matches: 6. The length of the CDR3 is 13 residues. Germline V lookup: CDR1 MDHEN, CDR2 SYDVKM. CDR3: CAGRAGVTGELFF. CDR3 in DNA: TGTGCCGGACGAGCGGGAGTCACCGGGGAGCTGTTTTTT. Full variable domain (missing parts from reference TRBV28 and TRBJ2-2): DVKVTQSSRYLVKRTGEKVFLECVQDMDHENMFWYRQDPGLGLRLIYFSYDVKMKEKGDIPEGYSVSREKKERFSLILESASTNQTSMYLCAGRAGVTGELFFGEGSRLTVL.

This chain joins TRBV2 and TRBJ2-7, with D unclear. V lost 9 bases, J lost 2 bases, and 8 bases lay in between. Germline assignment: CDR1 SNHLY and CDR2 FYNNEI. This CDR3 comprises 11 residues. CDR3 DNA: TGTGCCAGTGGGCTAGCCTACGAGCAGTACTTC. It is translated as CASGLAYEQYF.

V and J are TRBV6-6 and TRBJ2-7; D is unresolved. From germline, CDR1 is MNHNY and CDR2 SVGAGI (reference sequence). CDR3 length equals 14 residues. Trimming removed 2 bases at V and 5 bases at J, with 13 bases between. The CDR3 DNA is TGTGCCAGCAGTTACGGCAGCCAAGGGAACGAGCAGTACTTC. This codes for CASSYGSQGNEQYF.

The chain couples TRBV28 to TRBJ1-2; perhaps TRBD1 as D (5 bases). The germline V gene has CDR1 MDHEN and CDR2 SYDVKM. Trimming took off 10 bases at V and 8 bases at J, with 14 bases between the two ends. The CDR3 runs to 11 residues. The CDR3 bases are TGTGCCAACCAGGGAATGGGCGGCTACACCTTC. This codes for CANQGMGGYTF.

The rearrangement links TRBV9 to TRBJ2-5, with no clear D. Germline V gene lookup returns CDR1 SGDLS and CDR2 YYNGEE. The CDR3 has 15 amino acids. V shed 4 bases and J shed 5 bases, with 18 bases lying between them. CDR3 coding DNA: TGTGCCAGCAGCCCAACCCGAAACCCCGGGGAGACCCAGTACTTC. It is translated as CASSPTRNPGETQYF. The full variable domain, its missing parts supplied by reference TRBV9 and TRBJ2-5, is DSGVTQTPKHLITATGQRVTLRCSPRSGDLSVYWYQQSLDQGLQFLIQYYNGEERAKGNILERFSAQQFPDLHSELNLSSLELGDSALYFCASSPTRNPGETQYFGPGTRLLVL.

Only a few counts were recorded for this clone. The CDR3 loop is CAWSVNFGGVPYEQYF. CDR3 sequence (DNA): TGTGCCTGGAGTGTTAATTTTGGAGGAGTCCCTTACGAGCAGTACTTC. The chain is built from TRBV30 and TRBJ2-7; D possibly corresponds to TRBD2 (5 bases). The CDR3 consists of 16 residues. CDR1 and CDR2 from the germline V gene are GTSNPN and SVGIG (reference sequence). The V end lost 0 bases, the J end lost 4 bases, and 19 bases lay between the germline ends.

V usage is TRBV2 and J usage is TRBJ2-1, with 9 positions matching TRBD2. Germline V gene data show CDR1 as SNHLY and CDR2 as FYNNEI. V was clipped by 7 bases and J by 7 bases; unmatched bases: 8. The CDR3 length is 14 residues. CDR3 sequence (DNA): TGTGCCAGCACCCTAGCGGGGTCGACAAATGAGCAGTTCTTC. Translating gives CASTLAGSTNEQFF.

In this sample, this clone turned up a few times. The chain uses TRBV2 and TRBJ2-5; D is unresolved. The closer fit of TRBJ2-7 to the DNA end suggests the J call may be wrong. Per the germline V gene, CDR1 is SNHLY and CDR2 is FYNNEI. The CDR3 totals 11 residues. CDR3 protein: CASIFTYEQYF. The CDR3 coding sequence is TGTGCCAGCATCTTTACGTACGAGCAGTACTTC.

This chain connects TRBV6-4 to TRBJ1-2, with D perhaps TRBD1 (5 bases). Germline V lookup: CDR1 MRHNA, CDR2 SNTAGT. V gave up 11 bases and J gave up 8 bases, with 15 bases separating them. The length of the CDR3 is 11 residues. CDR3 nucleotide sequence: TGTGCCGGATCCAGGGTTTGGGGCTACACCTTC. Amino acid sequence: CAGSRVWGYTF.

A single count supports this clone. The V gene is TRBV28, the J gene TRBJ1-5, with D hard to call. With 3 bases removed from V and 5 bases from J, the gap between germline ends came to 8 bases. Germline V gives CDR1 MDHEN, CDR2 SYDVKM. The CDR3 totals 13 residues. This CDR3 reads CASSFRGHQPQHF. The DNA for the CDR3 is TGTGCCAGCAGTTTCCGAGGGCATCAGCCCCAGCATTTT.

The rearrangement joins TRBV7-2 to TRBJ1-1, with 8 bases that match TRBD1. CDR3 size: 13 residues. The V gene's germline CDR1 is SGHTA and CDR2 FQGNSA. V gave up 2 bases and J gave up 6 bases; unmatched junction bases: 2. DNA of the CDR3: TGTGCCAGCAGCTTAACGACAGGGGCTGAAGCTTTCTTT. Protein: CASSLTTGAEAFF.

This chain links TRBV6-5 with TRBJ1-1, with 9 bases lining up with TRBD1. Germline assignment: CDR1 MNHEY and CDR2 SVGAGI. The CDR3 totals 15 residues. With 5 bases clipped from V and 1 base from J, the junction kept 5 bases outside the gene matches. The CDR3 is CASSTGTGKNTEAFF. The CDR3 coding sequence is TGTGCCAGCAGTACTGGGACAGGGAAGAACACTGAAGCTTTCTTT.

This clone showed up just a few times. V is TRBV13 and J is TRBJ2-1; 9 nucleotides agree with TRBD2. Trimming cost V 1 base and J 9 bases; bases outside gene matches: 13. This CDR3 spans 17 amino acids. CDR1 PRHDT and CDR2 FYEKMQ come from the germline V gene (reference sequence). CDR3 residues: CASSLASYGGRASEQFF. CDR3 bases: TGTGCCAGCAGCTTAGCGAGTTACGGCGGGAGGGCATCTGAGCAGTTCTTC.

There are a few counts of this clone. V and J are TRBV7-9 and TRBJ2-3, with D tentatively TRBD1 or TRBD2 (6 bases each). Germline-derived CDR1 and CDR2 are SEHNR and FQNEAQ (reference sequence). V lost 5 bases to trimming and J lost 4 bases, with 22 bases between them. The CDR3 is 17 residues long. CDR3 DNA: TGTGCCAGCAGCCCGCTGAGGGGAAGGGGGGTCGCAGATACGCAGTATTTT. It yields the protein CASSPLRGRGVADTQYF.

A word on this clone: Other DNA sequences in the same sample also yield this CDR3. This rearrangement joins TRBV18 to TRBJ1-2; D is ambiguous. This CDR3 is 13 amino acids long. V was trimmed by 2 bases and J by 0 bases, leaving 4 bases between them. Germline CDR1 is KGHSH and CDR2 is LQKENI. CDR3 nucleotides: TGTGCCAGCTCACCAGGTGCTAACTATGGCTACACCTTC. It translates to CASSPGANYGYTF. Full variable domain (missing parts from reference TRBV18 and TRBJ1-2): NAGVMQNPRHLVRRRGQEARLRCSPMKGHSHVYWYRQLPEEGLKFMVYLQKENIIDESGMPKERFSAEFPKEGPSILRIQQVVRGDSAAYFCASSPGANYGYTFGSGTRLTVV.

The V call is TRBV9, the J call TRBJ1-1; D remains ambiguous. Germline lookup yields CDR1 SGDLS and CDR2 YYNGEE. V was shortened by 0 bases and J by 7 bases, with 31 bases between the two germline ends. The CDR3 covers 20 residues. The CDR3 region is CASSVDLPVGGLGPHGEAFF. CDR3 DNA: TGTGCCAGCAGCGTAGATTTGCCGGTGGGAGGGCTCGGGCCTCACGGTGAAGCTTTCTTT.

The J gene is TRBJ2-7, the V gene TRBV7-8; 8 nucleotides line up with TRBD1. Trimming at V came to 4 bases and at J to 0 bases, leaving 5 bases not matched to a gene. Germline V lookup: CDR1 SGHVS, CDR2 FQNEAQ. The CDR3 contains 15 residues. The CDR3 region has the DNA TGTGCCAGCAGCTCCTACAGGGGGTCCTCCTACGAGCAGTACTTC. Protein product: CASSSYRGSSYEQYF.

The V and J genes are TRBV28 and TRBJ2-7; D is undetermined. Trimming took off 5 bases at V and 5 bases at J, with 10 bases between the two ends. The germline V gene encodes CDR1 MDHEN and CDR2 SYDVKM. The CDR3 runs to 12 residues. CDR3 DNA: TGTGCCAGCAGTATTTTAAGCCACGAGCAGTACTTC. Translation: CASSILSHEQYF.